This note documents a single TCR beta chain sequence. What it binds is unknown. The record originates from a study of response to subunit inactivated influenza vaccine. Findings of the study overall: Authors suggested few new T cells are recruited by each seasonal influenza vaccination.

Using its own MiXCR run on the RT-PCR reads, TCRdb lists one record per CDR3 protein. This sample has 500,000 to 550,000 distinct CDR3 sequences, with approximately 7.7% found just once. The V end was cut by 5 bases, the J end by 5 bases, with 17 bases between. Germline loops: CDR1 MDHEN, CDR2 SYDVKM. This CDR3 contains 15 residues. The genes are TRBV28 and TRBJ2-3; no definite D call. This material consisted of PBMCs from blood, taken around 2 years after vaccination. The receptor was isolated from a man in his fifties or sixties who received an inactivated influenza vaccine. The CDR3 DNA reads as TGTGCCAGCAGTACTCCGGGCTTCACCGGAGATACGCAGTATTTT. Translation gives CASSTPGFTGDTQYF.